This TCR beta chain came from a study of T cell changes during pregnancy in multiple sclerosis. Here immunoSEQ multiplex PCR was the method, and the copy in TCRdb shows in-frame clones only, minus some. The data show around 100,000 clones, with less than 95% seen just once and under 0.85% held by the top ten. The CDR3 sequence is 14 residues long. V dropped 3 bases and J dropped 4 bases, with 11 bases sitting between them. Looked up from germline, CDR1 is SGHDT and CDR2 is YYEEEE. The TCR comes from a female donor in good health, enrolled as a control in a pregnancy study. This specimen was peripheral blood, taken in the second trimester of pregnancy. The chain has TRBV5-6 and TRBJ1-5; D is ambiguous. The chain's CDR3 is CASSSLEFNQPQHF. CDR3 DNA: TGTGCCAGCAGCTCGCTTGAGTTTAATCAGCCCCAGCATTTT. The complete variable domain, with remaining parts taken from reference TRBV5-6 and TRBJ1-5, reads DAGVTQSPTHLIKTRGQQVTLRCSPKSGHDTVSWYQQALGQGPQFIFQYYEEEERQRGNFPDRFSGHQFPNYSSELNVNALLLGDSALYLCASSSLEFNQPQHFGDGTRLSIL.